The 21 T cell receptor beta chains reported below all come from one sample, sequenced in a study of T cells expressing NK-cell markers. TCRdb re-analyzed the 5' RACE reads; it lists each CDR3 protein once, without DNA. Recorded here are about 260,000 distinct CDR3 sequences; the top ten clones represent around 0.42%. What was sequenced was blood T cells: a sorted CD56 or NKG2C T cell subset, CD4+ or CD8+ T cells, or bulk PBMC T cells (not recorded which). These receptor sequences come from a man younger than 35 in good health.

The CDR3 loop is CSGLRGMNTEAFF. The chain links TRBV29-1 to TRBJ1-1; TCRdb selects TRBD1, and the lack of DNA leaves this call unchecked. CDR3 size: 13 residues. The germline V gene has CDR1 SQVTM and CDR2 ANQGSEA.

V gene TRBV29-1 combines with J gene TRBJ2-4; the TCRdb call, TRBD1, lacks DNA for checking. CDR1 SQVTM and CDR2 ANQGSEA come from the germline V gene. The length of the CDR3 is 13 residues. The chain's CDR3 is CSVEAGGGNIQYF. Combining the CDR3 with reference TRBV29-1 and TRBJ2-4 gives the whole variable domain SAVISQKPSRDICQRGTSLTIQCQVDSQVTMMFWYRQQPGQSLTLIATANQGSEATYESGFVIDKFPISRPNLTFSTLTVSNMSPEDSSIYLCSVEAGGGNIQYFGAGTRLSVL.

The chain combines TRBV20-1 with TRBJ2-3; the TCRdb call, TRBD1, lacks DNA for checking. The CDR3 has 14 amino acids. Germline V gene data show CDR1 as DFQATT and CDR2 as SNEGSKA (reference sequence). The CDR3 sequence: CSATPGTSTDTQYF.

The genes are TRBV30 and TRBJ1-2; as DNA is missing, the TRBD1 call by TCRdb cannot be tested. From germline, CDR1 is GTSNPN and CDR2 SVGIG (reference sequence). This CDR3 comprises 14 residues. The CDR3 reads CAWSAGQGARGYTF.

The V call is TRBV27, the J call TRBJ1-5; TCRdb picks TRBD1, but there is no DNA to check that call. Germline loops: CDR1 MNHEY, CDR2 SMNVEV (reference sequence). The CDR3 extends over 17 amino acids. CDR3 sequence reads: CASGLETGYGSNQPQHF.

The gene calls are TRBV6-2 or TRBV6-3 and TRBJ2-2; TCRdb proposes TRBD1, but this gene call is untestable without DNA. The CDR3 length is 15 residues. Per germline, CDR1 MNHEY and CDR2 SVGEGT. Here the CDR3 reads CASSSHPVLPGELFF.

This sequence joins TRBV29-1 and TRBJ1-3. In germline, CDR1 is SQVTM, CDR2 ANQGSEA. The CDR3 is 11 residues long. The chain's CDR3 is CSVETWDTIYF.

The chain combines TRBV6-2 or TRBV6-3 with TRBJ2-2; TCRdb designates TRBD1, a call that cannot be tested without DNA. In germline, CDR1 is MNHEY, CDR2 SVGEGT. The CDR3 has 15 residues. The CDR3 region is CASSYQAGRLGELFF.

The chain uses TRBV28 and TRBJ1-3; TCRdb's D gene call, TRBD1, goes unchecked for lack of DNA. Germline CDR1 and CDR2: MDHEN and SYDVKM. The length of the CDR3 is 15 residues. CDR3 sequence reads: CASIEIQGTGNTIYF.

This sequence joins TRBV6-5 and TRBJ2-1; TCRdb outputs TRBD2, but without DNA this stays unchecked. The CDR3 has 12 residues. Germline values: CDR1 MNHEY, CDR2 SVGAGI. The CDR3 reads CASRVGYNEQFF.

This sequence joins TRBV5-1 and TRBJ2-3; TCRdb proposes TRBD2, but this gene call is untestable without DNA. CDR1 is SGHRS, CDR2 YFSETQ, per germline. The CDR3 covers 16 residues. This chain's CDR3 is CASSLFGSGVVDTQYF.

V gene TRBV13 combines with J gene TRBJ1-5. This CDR3 comprises 15 residues. Germline V gene lookup returns CDR1 PRHDT and CDR2 FYEKMQ (reference sequence). The CDR3 sequence is CASSLGRASDQPQHF.

The genes are TRBV19 and TRBJ2-1; the TCRdb call, TRBD1, lacks DNA for checking. Germline lookup yields CDR1 LNHDA and CDR2 SQIVND (reference sequence). The CDR3 extends over 15 amino acids. The CDR3 sequence is CASSTTPRDYNEQFF. Supplemented by reference TRBV19 and TRBJ2-1, the full variable domain reads DGGITQSPKYLFRKEGQNVTLSCEQNLNHDAMYWYRQDPGQGLRLIYYSQIVNDFQKGDIAEGYSVSREKKESFPLTVTSAQKNPTAFYLCASSTTPRDYNEQFFGPGTRLTVL.

V gene TRBV20-1 combines with J gene TRBJ1-2. This CDR3 is 15 amino acids long. Germline V CDR1 and CDR2: DFQATT, SNEGSKA (reference sequence). The CDR3 loop is CSARDGFGTAYGYTF.

This chain connects TRBV12-3 or TRBV12-4 to TRBJ2-1. This CDR3 is built from 12 residues. CDR3 region: CATDPSNNEQFF.

The chain recombines TRBV4-2 with TRBJ2-1. Germline V gene lookup returns CDR1 LGHNA and CDR2 YNFKEQ. The CDR3 extends over 17 amino acids. CDR3 loop: CASSQGRPNEVDNEQFF.

This chain connects TRBV20-1 to TRBJ2-3; TCRdb indicates TRBD1, and absent DNA this call remains unverified. The CDR3 has 13 residues. CDR1 and CDR2 from the germline V gene are DFQATT and SNEGSKA (reference sequence). CDR3 amino acids: CSTVRGISDTQYF.

The chain joins TRBV18 to TRBJ1-5. The CDR3 loop spans 14 amino acids. Per the germline V gene, CDR1 is KGHSH and CDR2 is LQKENI. The CDR3 loop is CASSPDGRNQPQHF.

The rearrangement joins TRBV25-1 to TRBJ2-1; the TCRdb call, TRBD1, lacks DNA for checking. This CDR3 is 12 amino acids long. CDR1 is MGHDK and CDR2 is SYGVNS in the germline V gene. The CDR3 protein is CASSPREIEQFF.

This chain links TRBV4-2 with TRBJ1-5; there is no DNA to check the TCRdb D call of TRBD1. The CDR3 covers 14 residues. CDR1 is LGHNA, CDR2 YNFKEQ, per germline. CDR3 sequence reads: CASSQVPGQQPQHF.

The rearrangement links TRBV19 to TRBJ1-5; without DNA, the TCRdb call of TRBD1 cannot be checked. CDR1 and CDR2 (germline): LNHDA, SQIVND (reference sequence). This CDR3 region has 14 residues. The CDR3 is CASTRTGGSQPQHF. The full variable domain, completed using reference TRBV19 and TRBJ1-5, is DGGITQSPKYLFRKEGQNVTLSCEQNLNHDAMYWYRQDPGQGLRLIYYSQIVNDFQKGDIAEGYSVSREKKESFPLTVTSAQKNPTAFYLCASTRTGGSQPQHFGDGTRLSIL.